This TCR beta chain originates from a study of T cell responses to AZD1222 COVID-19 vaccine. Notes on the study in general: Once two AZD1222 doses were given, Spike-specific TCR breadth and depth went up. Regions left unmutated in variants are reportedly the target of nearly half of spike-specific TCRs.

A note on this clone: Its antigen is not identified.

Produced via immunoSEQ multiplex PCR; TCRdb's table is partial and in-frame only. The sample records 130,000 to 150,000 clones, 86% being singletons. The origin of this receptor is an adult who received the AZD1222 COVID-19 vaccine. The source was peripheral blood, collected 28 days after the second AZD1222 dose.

This CDR3 is CASSSGTVGNTIYF. In DNA, the CDR3 is TGTGCCAGCAGTTCAGGCACAGTTGGAAACACCATATATTTT. The J gene is TRBJ1-3, the V gene TRBV6-6; D not certain. This CDR3 is built from 14 residues. The germline CDR1 and CDR2 sequences are MNHNY and SVGAGI (reference sequence). Between the trimmed V and J ends, which lost 4 bases and 3 bases, there was a span of 10 bases.